This TCR beta chain was sequenced in a study of early T cells in non-severe SARS-CoV-2 infection. Across the study: From unsorted whole blood, bulk RNA was sequenced, and the chains remained unpaired. Study results and limitations: Reliance on VDJdb matching favored anti-spike CD8 responses; private and CD4 specificities were missed.

This clonotype was picked up many times. Antigen unknown. CDR1 is SGHKS and CDR2 is YYEKEE in the germline V gene (reference sequence). Trimming took off 0 bases at V and 4 bases at J, with 10 bases between the two ends. The CDR3 has 14 amino acids. Researchers tagged individual cDNA molecules with unique molecular identifiers. MiXCR was run by TCRdb on the 5' RACE reads, yielding one entry per CDR3 protein. The sample consists of approximately 71,000 distinct CDR3 sequences, under 15% of them appearing once. The chain carries TRBV5-5 and TRBJ1-1; D unresolved. The clonotype was recovered from an adult who was a healthcare worker with PCR-confirmed SARS-CoV-2 infection or an uninfected control (not recorded which). Sequenced material: whole blood, taken at baseline. For the CDR3, the DNA is TGTGCCAGCAGCTTGGTCGCGGTAACCACTGAAGCTTTCTTT. Translated: CASSLVAVTTEAFF.